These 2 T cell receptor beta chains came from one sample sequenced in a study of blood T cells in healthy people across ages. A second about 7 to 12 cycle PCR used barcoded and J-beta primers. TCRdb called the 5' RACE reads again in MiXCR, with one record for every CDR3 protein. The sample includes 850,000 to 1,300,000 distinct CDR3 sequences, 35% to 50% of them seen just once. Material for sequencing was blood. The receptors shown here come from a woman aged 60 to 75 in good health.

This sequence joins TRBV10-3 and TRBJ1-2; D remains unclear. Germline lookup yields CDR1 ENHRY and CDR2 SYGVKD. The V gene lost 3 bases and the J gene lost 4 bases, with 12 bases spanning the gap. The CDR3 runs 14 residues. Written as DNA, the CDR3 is TGTGCCATCAGTGACGTCAGCCAGATCTATGGCTACACCTTC. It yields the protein CAISDVSQIYGYTF.

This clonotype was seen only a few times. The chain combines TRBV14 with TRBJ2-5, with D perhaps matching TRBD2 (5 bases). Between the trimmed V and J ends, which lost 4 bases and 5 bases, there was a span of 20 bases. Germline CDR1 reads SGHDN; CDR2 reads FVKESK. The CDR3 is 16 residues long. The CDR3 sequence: CASSRERSTGFETQYF. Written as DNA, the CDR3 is TGTGCCAGCAGCCGAGAAAGATCGACGGGATTTGAGACCCAGTACTTC.